These T cell receptor beta chains were read from a single sample in a study of T-cell reconstitution after alpha-beta-depleted transplantation in children. TCRdb called the PCR reads again in MiXCR, with one record for every CDR3 protein. The data contain some 490,000 distinct CDR3 sequences, under 15% of them singletons. This specimen was PBMCs from the stem cell graft donor, taken from the stem cell graft. The receptors were sampled from a human donor who donated a stem cell graft to a child with combined immunodeficiency. Both conserved end residues are part of each CDR3.

j_call: TRBJ2-1; v_call: TRBV15; cdr3_aa: CATSRDLWGSGNEQFF
j_call: TRBJ2-7; v_call: TRBV7-8; cdr3_aa: CASSFGLGDEQYF
j_call: TRBJ2-2; v_call: TRBV7-9; cdr3_aa: CASSLKAANTGELFF
j_call: TRBJ2-2; v_call: TRBV7-3; cdr3_aa: CASSPRGGVGNTGELFF
j_call: TRBJ2-3; v_call: TRBV7-8; cdr3_aa: CASIPTTGSPVDTQYF
j_call: TRBJ2-1; v_call: TRBV20-1; cdr3_aa: CSARVVGPPHYNEQFF
j_call: TRBJ2-3; v_call: TRBV5-6; cdr3_aa: CASSLGLAPADTQYF
j_call: TRBJ2-2; v_call: TRBV10-3; cdr3_aa: CAISDEQANTGELFF
j_call: TRBJ2-7; v_call: TRBV20-1; cdr3_aa: CSARSLAGEGYEQYF
j_call: TRBJ1-2; v_call: TRBV15; cdr3_aa: CATRTGDGYTF
j_call: TRBJ1-1; v_call: TRBV5-1; cdr3_aa: CASSLGQGKTEAFF
j_call: TRBJ2-3; v_call: TRBV21-1; cdr3_aa: CASSKTRGTTSTDTLYF
j_call: TRBJ2-2; v_call: TRBV4-2; cdr3_aa: CASGRRAGELFF
j_call: TRBJ2-3; v_call: TRBV9; cdr3_aa: CASSVDGLAVSTDTQYF
j_call: TRBJ2-7; v_call: TRBV6-2/TRBV6-3; cdr3_aa: CASSPRGVIYEQYF
j_call: TRBJ2-6; v_call: TRBV7-3; cdr3_aa: CASSLFGSGANVLTF
j_call: TRBJ2-7; v_call: TRBV30; cdr3_aa: CAWKSIRTGSSYEQYF
j_call: TRBJ2-3; v_call: TRBV9; cdr3_aa: CASSLWGGAKTDTQYF
j_call: TRBJ1-2; v_call: TRBV6-2/TRBV6-3; cdr3_aa: CASSRGQGAYGYTF
j_call: TRBJ2-1; v_call: TRBV5-1; cdr3_aa: CASSPGARLAGVYNEQFF
j_call: TRBJ2-1; v_call: TRBV29-1; cdr3_aa: CSARTGTSGSYEQFF
j_call: TRBJ1-3; v_call: TRBV18; cdr3_aa: CASSERSDRSTGNTIYF
j_call: TRBJ2-3; v_call: TRBV12-3/TRBV12-4; cdr3_aa: CASRDHGADTQYF
j_call: TRBJ2-5; v_call: TRBV15; cdr3_aa: CATSRGTGGAETQYF
j_call: TRBJ2-3; v_call: TRBV24-1; cdr3_aa: CATSEIDNTDTQYF
j_call: TRBJ2-7; v_call: TRBV6-2/TRBV6-3; cdr3_aa: CASSYPRQVASYEQYF
j_call: TRBJ2-1; v_call: TRBV5-1; cdr3_aa: CASSSLAGGQYNEQFF
j_call: TRBJ2-3; v_call: TRBV28; cdr3_aa: CASSLEAGGLEDTQYF
j_call: TRBJ1-2; v_call: TRBV12-3/TRBV12-4; cdr3_aa: CASSPGQTLLGASYGYTF
j_call: TRBJ1-5; v_call: TRBV7-2; cdr3_aa: CASISGGRNQPQHF
j_call: TRBJ1-1; v_call: TRBV4-3; cdr3_aa: CASSLGGLGNTEAFF
j_call: TRBJ2-1; v_call: TRBV20-1; cdr3_aa: CSARRRGSVSYNEQFF
j_call: TRBJ2-1; v_call: TRBV29-1; cdr3_aa: CSVEVTGLPGNEQFF
j_call: TRBJ2-6; v_call: TRBV28; cdr3_aa: CASSYRVSGANVLTF
j_call: TRBJ2-3; v_call: TRBV3-1; cdr3_aa: CASSQSQKFADTQYF
j_call: TRBJ2-1; v_call: TRBV12-3/TRBV12-4; cdr3_aa: CASSFRVDEQFF
j_call: TRBJ1-2; v_call: TRBV28; cdr3_aa: CASSFERGSYGYTF
j_call: TRBJ2-5; v_call: TRBV10-3; cdr3_aa: CAVGPTGREETQYF
j_call: TRBJ1-2; v_call: TRBV30; cdr3_aa: CAWSRQPSYGYTF
j_call: TRBJ2-1; v_call: TRBV12-3/TRBV12-4; cdr3_aa: CASTVDRGSYNEQFF
j_call: TRBJ2-2; v_call: TRBV6-1; cdr3_aa: CATWDGGYNTGELFF
j_call: TRBJ2-7; v_call: TRBV12-3/TRBV12-4; cdr3_aa: CASSSRGRGKSYEQYF
j_call: TRBJ2-2; v_call: TRBV4-3; cdr3_aa: CASSQDPPKRANTGELFF
j_call: TRBJ1-3; v_call: TRBV25-1; cdr3_aa: CASKNFGDTIYF
j_call: TRBJ2-7; v_call: TRBV6-2/TRBV6-3; cdr3_aa: CASSNRAVAGWDSEQYF